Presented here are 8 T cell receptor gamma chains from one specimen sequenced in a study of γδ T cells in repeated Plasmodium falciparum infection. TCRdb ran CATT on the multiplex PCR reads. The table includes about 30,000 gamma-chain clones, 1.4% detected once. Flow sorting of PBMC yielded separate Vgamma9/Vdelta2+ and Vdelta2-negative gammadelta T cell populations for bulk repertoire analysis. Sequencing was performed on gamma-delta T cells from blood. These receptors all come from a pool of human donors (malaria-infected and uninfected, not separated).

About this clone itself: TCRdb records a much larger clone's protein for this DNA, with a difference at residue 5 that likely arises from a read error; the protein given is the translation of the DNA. CDR3 coding DNA: TGTGCCTTGTGGGGGACCCAGCAAGAGTTGGGCAAAAAAATCAAGGTATTT. Protein product: CALWGTQQELGKKIKVF. This chain joins TRGV9 and TRGJP. TCRdb lists no J gene, so it was determined here by aligning the DNA to germline. Germline CDR1 GITISATS, CDR2 ISYDGTV (reference sequence). The CDR3 extends over 17 amino acids. V lost 5 bases to trimming and J lost 3 bases; unmatched junction nucleotides: 7.

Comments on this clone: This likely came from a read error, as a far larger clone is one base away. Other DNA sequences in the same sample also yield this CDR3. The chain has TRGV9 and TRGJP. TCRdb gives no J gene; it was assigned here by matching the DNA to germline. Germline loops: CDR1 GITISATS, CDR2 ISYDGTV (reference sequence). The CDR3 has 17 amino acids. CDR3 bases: TGTGCCTTGTGGGAGGTGCATGGAGAGTTGGGCAAAAAGATCAAGGTATTT. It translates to CALWEVHGELGKKIKVF.

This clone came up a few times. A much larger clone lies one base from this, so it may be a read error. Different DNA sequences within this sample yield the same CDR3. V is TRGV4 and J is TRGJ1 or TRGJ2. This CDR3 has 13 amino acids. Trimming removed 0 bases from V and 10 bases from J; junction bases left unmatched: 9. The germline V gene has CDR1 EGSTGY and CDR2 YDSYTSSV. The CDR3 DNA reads TGTGCCACCTGGGATGGGTTCGGTTACAAGAAACTCTTT. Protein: CATWDGFGYKKLF.

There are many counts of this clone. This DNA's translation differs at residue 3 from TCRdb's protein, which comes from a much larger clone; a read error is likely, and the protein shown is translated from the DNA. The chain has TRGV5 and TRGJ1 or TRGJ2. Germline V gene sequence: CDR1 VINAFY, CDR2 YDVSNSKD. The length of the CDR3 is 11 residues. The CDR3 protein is CAAWDRLKKLF. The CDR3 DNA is TGTGCCGCCTGGGACAGGCTGAAGAAACTCTTT.

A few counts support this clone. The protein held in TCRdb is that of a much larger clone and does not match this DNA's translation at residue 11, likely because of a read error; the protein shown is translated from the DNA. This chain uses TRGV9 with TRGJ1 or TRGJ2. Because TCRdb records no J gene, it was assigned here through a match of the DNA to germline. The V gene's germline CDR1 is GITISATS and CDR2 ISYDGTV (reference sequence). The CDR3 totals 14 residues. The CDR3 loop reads CALWARPLYYEKLF. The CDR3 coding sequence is TGTGCCTTGTGGGCCCGTCCTCTTTATTATGAGAAACTCTTT.

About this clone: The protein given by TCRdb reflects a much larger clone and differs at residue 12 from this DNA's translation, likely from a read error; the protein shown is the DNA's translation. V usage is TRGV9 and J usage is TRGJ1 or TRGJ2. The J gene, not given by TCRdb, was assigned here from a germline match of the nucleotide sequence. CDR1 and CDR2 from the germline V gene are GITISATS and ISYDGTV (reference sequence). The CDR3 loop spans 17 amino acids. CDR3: CALWEPTTPWNCYKKLF. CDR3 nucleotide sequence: TGTGCCTTGTGGGAGCCAACAACCCCCTGGAATTGTTATAAGAAACTCTTT.

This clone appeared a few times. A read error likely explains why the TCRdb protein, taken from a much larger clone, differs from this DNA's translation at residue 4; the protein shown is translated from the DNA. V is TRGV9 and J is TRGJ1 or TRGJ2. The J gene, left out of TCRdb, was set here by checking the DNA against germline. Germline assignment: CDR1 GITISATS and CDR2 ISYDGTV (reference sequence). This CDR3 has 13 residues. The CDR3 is CALLEVPKYKKLF. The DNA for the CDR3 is TGTGCCTTGTTGGAGGTACCGAAATATAAGAAACTCTTT.

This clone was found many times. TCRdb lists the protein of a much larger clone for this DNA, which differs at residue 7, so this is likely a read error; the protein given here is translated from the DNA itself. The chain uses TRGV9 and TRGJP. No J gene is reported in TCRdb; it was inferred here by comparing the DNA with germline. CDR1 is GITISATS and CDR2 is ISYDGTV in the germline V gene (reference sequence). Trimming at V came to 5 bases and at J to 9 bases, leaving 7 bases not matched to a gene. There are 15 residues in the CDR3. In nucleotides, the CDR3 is TGTGCCTTGTGGGTTAAGGGGTTGGGCAAAAAAATCAAGGTATTT. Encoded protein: CALWVKGLGKKIKVF.